This TCR beta chain was captured in a study of vaccination and CD4 T cells after COVID-19. Germline V gene lookup returns CDR1 SGHTA and CDR2 FQGNSA. The CDR3 is 15 residues long. With V trimmed by 6 bases and J by 0 bases, 3 bases remained unmatched. In regard to this clonotype: The target antigen is unknown.

Sequencing of DNA taken from cultured CD4+ T cells relied on the Oncomine TCR Beta short-read assay. TCRdb re-analysed the PCR reads in MiXCR, keeping a single row per CDR3 protein. The sample has about 7,100 distinct CDR3 sequences, roughly 64% seen once. Indicated treatment: roughly 10-day PBMC culture with coronavirus spike peptide pools or control peptides (ViraFEST assay). This TCR was sampled from a human donor who had recovered from COVID-19. The V gene is TRBV7-2, the J gene TRBJ2-2; 8 positions agree with TRBD2. Sequencing used CD4+ T cells from blood, cultured in vitro. The CDR3 region is CASSSGLANTGELFF. The CDR3 DNA reads as TGTGCCAGCAGTTCGGGACTAGCGAACACCGGGGAGCTGTTTTTT.